The rows below give T cell receptor beta chains drawn from one sample of a study of blood T cells in healthy people across ages. TCRdb reprocessed the 5' RACE reads with MiXCR, giving one entry per CDR3 protein. Of hundreds of thousands of distinct CDR3 sequences in the sample, roughly 43% were seen once. The sample was blood. Source of these receptors: a woman in her sixties in good health. Each CDR3 is given with its conserved first and last residue. The D gene is left open where the match is weak. For some rows the clone size is stated as once, few or many, or as a class when expanded; others skip it.

few	TRBD1	TRBV12-3/TRBV12-4	TRBJ2-1	CASTKTGDNEQFF	TGTGCCAGCACCAAGACAGGGGACAATGAGCAGTTCTTC
few	.	TRBV27	TRBJ2-3	CASSPNSYTQYF	TGTGCCAGCAGTCCGAACTCTTATACGCAGTATTTT
few	TRBD1	TRBV30	TRBJ2-5	CACRGTGWVETQYF	TGCGCCTGTCGGGGGACAGGTTGGGTAGAGACCCAGTACTTC
.	.	TRBV25-1	TRBJ1-2	CASSTGRLANYGYTF	TGTGCCAGCAGTACAGGACGTCTAGCTAACTATGGCTACACCTTC
.	TRBD2	TRBV29-1	TRBJ2-1	CSVEDPSGGHLVQFF	TGCAGCGTTGAAGACCCTAGCGGGGGGCACCTAGTTCAGTTCTTC
few	.	TRBV7-9	TRBJ1-1	CASSPNTKGTEAFF	TGTGCCAGCAGCCCGAACACTAAGGGGACTGAAGCTTTCTTT
.	.	TRBV29-1	TRBJ2-5	CSVEDLKETQYF	TGCAGCGTTGAAGATCTGAAGGAGACCCAGTACTTC
.	TRBD1	TRBV7-2	TRBJ1-3	CASSTRTGDSGNTIYF	TGTGCCAGCAGCACCCGGACAGGCGACTCTGGAAACACCATATATTTT
.	.	TRBV9	TRBJ2-2	CASSAGTIAGELFF	TGTGCCAGCAGCGCCGGGACAATAGCCGGGGAGCTGTTTTTT
once	TRBD1	TRBV25-1	TRBJ2-7	CASSLGQVGEQYF	TGTGCCAGCAGCCTTGGACAGGTGGGCGAGCAGTACTTC
.	.	TRBV7-9	TRBJ2-3	CASSLSESTDTQYF	TGTGCCAGCAGCTTATCGGAAAGCACAGATACGCAGTATTTT
many	TRBD2	TRBV4-2	TRBJ2-7	CASSQGLAAGSYEQYF	TGTGCCAGCAGCCAGGGACTAGCGGCGGGGTCCTACGAGCAGTACTTC
few	TRBD2	TRBV4-3	TRBJ2-1	CASSQVGTSGYNEQFF	TGCGCCAGCAGCCAAGTAGGGACTAGCGGATACAATGAGCAGTTCTTC
.	TRBD2	TRBV20-1	TRBJ2-4	CSVFRSGGIAKNIQYF	TGCAGTGTTTTTCGGTCCGGGGGGATAGCCAAAAACATTCAGTACTTC
.	.	TRBV9	TRBJ1-1	CASSSQPENTEAFF	TGTGCCAGCAGCAGTCAGCCCGAAAACACTGAAGCTTTCTTT
few	.	TRBV6-5	TRBJ2-7	CASSRKGYEQYF	TGTGCCAGCAGCAGAAAAGGGTACGAGCAGTACTTC
.	TRBD1	TRBV24-1	TRBJ1-1	CATSDRDRGTEAFF	TGTGCCACCAGTGATAGGGACAGGGGCACTGAAGCTTTCTTT
few	TRBD2	TRBV29-1	TRBJ2-7	CSVEGLADFSYNEQYF	TGCAGCGTTGAGGGACTAGCGGACTTTTCCTACAATGAGCAGTACTTC
.	.	TRBV3-1	TRBJ2-4	CASSDQPSTGPKNIQYF	TGTGCCAGCAGCGACCAACCCAGCACAGGGCCCAAAAACATTCAGTACTTC
few	.	TRBV21-1	TRBJ1-6	CASSKVGQDLYSPLHF	TGTGCCAGCAGCAAAGTAGGACAGGACCTCTATTCACCCCTCCACTTT
.	.	TRBV20-1	TRBJ2-5	CSARWRSYQETQYF	TGCAGTGCTAGGTGGCGAAGTTACCAAGAGACCCAGTACTTC
.	TRBD2	TRBV6-5	TRBJ2-7	CASSYSGGRALNEQYF	TGTGCCAGCAGTTACTCTGGCGGGAGGGCCTTAAACGAGCAGTACTTC
few	.	TRBV24-1	TRBJ2-1	CATSDVYNEQFF	TGTGCCACCAGTGATGTTTACAATGAGCAGTTCTTC
.	TRBD2	TRBV20-1	TRBJ2-1	CSARVGLAGYNEQFF	TGCAGTGCTAGAGTAGGACTAGCGGGATACAATGAGCAGTTCTTC
few	.	TRBV20-1	TRBJ2-3	CSAPPRASTDTQYF	TGCAGTGCCCCACCTAGAGCCAGCACAGATACGCAGTATTTT
.	.	TRBV4-1	TRBJ2-5	CASSLSDSVNEQYF	TGCGCCAGCAGCCTCTCGGACAGCGTCAATGAGCAGTACTTC
.	.	TRBV10-3	TRBJ2-1	CAISVVDEQFF	TGTGCCATCAGTGTGGTCGATGAGCAGTTCTTC
few	.	TRBV4-3	TRBJ1-2	CASSQDMGGSGYTF	TGCGCCAGCAGCCAAGATATGGGGGGTTCCGGCTACACCTTC
.	.	TRBV12-3/TRBV12-4	TRBJ2-3	CASSPWDTDTQYF	TGTGCCAGCAGCCCCTGGGACACAGATACGCAGTATTTT
many	TRBD2	TRBV20-1	TRBJ2-3	CSGGTSAGDTQYF	TGCAGTGGGGGGACTAGCGCCGGAGATACGCAGTATTTT
.	.	TRBV7-3	TRBJ2-1	CASSPRNQYNEQFF	TGTGCCAGCAGCCCAAGGAATCAGTACAATGAGCAGTTCTTC
once	TRBD1	TRBV18	TRBJ1-1	CASSPDTGGKAFF	TGTGCCAGCTCACCGGACACAGGGGGCAAAGCTTTCTTT
.	.	TRBV3-1	TRBJ2-3	CASSQALAEDTQYF	TGTGCCAGCAGCCAAGCACTAGCTGAAGATACGCAGTATTTT
.	.	TRBV19	TRBJ2-5	CASSILVEETQYF	TGTGCCAGTAGTATTCTAGTGGAAGAGACCCAGTACTTC
few	TRBD2	TRBV6-4	TRBJ2-1	CASSLRLGASGDYNEQFF	TGTGCCAGCAGTTTACGACTTGGGGCTAGCGGGGACTACAATGAGCAGTTCTTC
few	TRBD1	TRBV7-2	TRBJ2-7	CASSSTGGNEQYF	TGTGCCAGCAGCTCAACAGGGGGCAACGAGCAGTACTTC
.	TRBD1	TRBV6-5	TRBJ2-7	CASRGTGNNEQYF	TGTGCCAGCCGGGGGACAGGGAATAACGAGCAGTACTTC
.	.	TRBV9	TRBJ2-5	CASSVDPGVGETQYF	TGTGCCAGCAGCGTAGACCCGGGAGTTGGAGAGACCCAGTACTTC
.	.	TRBV11-3	TRBJ2-1	CASSLFPGNNEQFF	TGTGCCAGCAGCTTATTCCCAGGGAACAATGAGCAGTTCTTC
few	TRBD1	TRBV20-1	TRBJ1-2	CSARSQTGMEWWYGYTF	TGCAGTGCTAGATCCCAGACAGGGATGGAATGGTGGTATGGCTACACCTTC
few	.	TRBV7-9	TRBJ2-7	CASSSPSGGGYEQYF	TGTGCCAGCAGCTCCCCCTCAGGAGGGGGCTACGAGCAGTACTTC
few	.	TRBV12-3/TRBV12-4	TRBJ2-7	CASSTFSYEQYF	TGTGCCAGCAGTACCTTTAGCTACGAGCAGTACTTC
.	TRBD1	TRBV6-1	TRBJ2-7	CASSEVDRLTYEQYF	TGTGCTAGCAGTGAAGTGGACAGGCTTACCTACGAGCAGTACTTC
.	TRBD1	TRBV20-1	TRBJ2-7	CSASGTGAYEQYF	TGCAGTGCTTCCGGGACAGGCGCCTACGAGCAGTACTTC
.	.	TRBV6-2/TRBV6-3	TRBJ1-2	CASGETAHYTF	TGTGCCAGCGGGGAGACGGCCCACTACACCTTC
few	.	TRBV5-1	TRBJ2-1	CASTVRERETQFF	TGCGCCAGCACTGTCCGCGAACGGGAGACCCAGTTCTTC
.	.	TRBV5-1	TRBJ1-2	CASSLVAGTSYGYTF	TGCGCCAGCAGCTTGGTGGCCGGGACATCCTATGGCTACACCTTC
few	.	TRBV9	TRBJ2-3	CASSVVSGSPTDTQYF	TGTGCCAGCAGCGTAGTTTCGGGGTCCCCCACAGATACGCAGTATTTT
.	.	TRBV7-9	TRBJ2-3	CASSLAPSASFTDTQYF	TGTGCCAGCAGCTTAGCGCCTTCGGCCTCATTCACAGATACGCAGTATTTT
many	.	TRBV7-6	TRBJ2-3	CASSPRQEISTDTQYF	TGTGCCAGCAGCCCTAGACAGGAAATTAGCACAGATACGCAGTATTTT
.	TRBD2	TRBV20-1	TRBJ2-3	CSARLLAGGGDTQYF	TGCAGTGCTAGACTCTTAGCGGGGGGTGGAGATACGCAGTATTTT
few	.	TRBV5-6	TRBJ1-2	CASSGTAFSYGYTF	TGTGCCAGCAGCGGGACGGCGTTTAGCTATGGCTACACCTTC
.	.	TRBV12-3/TRBV12-4	TRBJ1-2	CASTSPGGSYGYTF	TGTGCCAGCACCTCCCCGGGAGGTAGCTATGGCTACACCTTC
.	TRBD2	TRBV30	TRBJ2-5	CAWSFHGGIQETQYF	TGTGCCTGGAGTTTCCACGGGGGGATACAAGAGACCCAGTACTTC
.	TRBD2	TRBV20-1	TRBJ2-5	CSAGLAGGLETQYF	TGCAGTGCTGGACTAGCGGGGGGACTAGAGACCCAGTACTTC